This TCR beta chain came from a study of regulatory T cells in long-lasting Graves disease. Study results and caveats: It was in persistent disease that TRBV28, TRBJ1-2 and TRBJ2-5 were favored.

This clonotype has a count of ten or more. Its antigen is undetermined. Time point given: persistent/refractory GD, antithyroid drugs over 5 years with positive TRAb. The TCR library was made from RNA that had been extracted from PBMCs in TRIzol. The CDR3 totals 13 residues. Trimming cost V 2 bases and J 7 bases, with 11 bases left between them. Germline V gene sequence: CDR1 MNHEY, CDR2 SVGAGI. For TCR beta, libraries came from iRepertoire HTBI primers and Arm-PCR of CDR3 regions. TCRdb re-analysed the multiplex PCR reads in MiXCR, keeping a single row per CDR3 protein. Seen here are around 460,000 distinct CDR3 sequences, 20% to 25% observed once, and the top ten hold 7.1%.

This receptor was obtained from a female donor with Graves disease. Sample: peripheral blood mononuclear cells (PBMCs), taken when the disease was refractory, from a patient treated with antithyroid drugs. This chain connects TRBV6-5 to TRBJ1-2; D unclear. CDR3 residues: CASSYEAASGYTF. Written as DNA, the CDR3 is TGTGCCAGCAGTTACGAGGCCGCGAGTGGCTACACCTTC.